These 22 T cell receptor beta chains originate from one sample sequenced in a study of OX40 agonist ivuxolimab in advanced cancers. The protocol was immunoSEQ multiplex PCR, while the TCRdb copy is restricted to in-frame clones and leaves out a portion. The sample yields approximately 81,000 clones, about 93% seen once. Here the sequenced sample was CD4+ or CD8+ T cells sorted from blood, taken in a trial of the OX40 agonist ivuxolimab. The receptors come from an adult with an advanced solid tumor such as melanoma, head and neck, liver or kidney cancer.

V and J are TRBV30 and TRBJ1-4; D unclear. Deletions cut 3 bases from V and 5 bases from J, with 10 bases between. Germline V gene sequence: CDR1 GTSNPN, CDR2 SVGIG (reference sequence). The CDR3 length is 13 residues. The CDR3 DNA is TGTGCCTGGAGACCTGGCTACAATGAAAAACTGTTTTTT. Protein product: CAWRPGYNEKLFF.

The chain recombines TRBV2 with TRBJ1-2; D possibly corresponds to TRBD1 (5 bases). CDR3 length: 13 amino acids. Germline V lookup: CDR1 SNHLY, CDR2 FYNNEI. The V and J ends lost 6 bases and 4 bases respectively, with 12 bases between them. CDR3 bases: TGTGCCAGCAGGGGGGATTTCAGCTATGGCTACACCTTC. Translated: CASRGDFSYGYTF.

The chain carries TRBV28 and TRBJ2-1; the D gene is possibly TRBD2 (6 bases). The CDR3 runs to 13 residues. CDR1 and CDR2 (germline): MDHEN, SYDVKM. Deletions cut 6 bases from V and 3 bases from J, with 9 bases between. CDR3: CASSPGLYNEQFF. DNA for the CDR3: TGTGCCAGCAGCCCGGGACTCTACAATGAGCAGTTCTTC.

In DNA, the CDR3 is TGTGCCAGCAGCCCACCGGTACCTGGAACCACGCAGTATTTT. Its translation is CASSPPVPGTTQYF. The chain uses TRBV13 and TRBJ2-3; D unresolved. The CDR3 length is 14 residues. Germline CDR1 and CDR2: PRHDT and FYEKMQ (reference sequence). Trimming pared 5 bases from V and 9 bases from J, leaving 18 bases between.

The chain employs TRBV4-3 and TRBJ1-5; TRBD1 is a possible D gene (6 bases). Trimming took 0 bases from V and 4 from J, leaving 7 bases between them. Germline assignment: CDR1 LGHNA and CDR2 YSLEER. The CDR3 totals 14 residues. For the CDR3, the DNA is TGCGCCAGCAGCCAAGAAGGGGGAAATCAGCCCCAGCATTTT. Translated: CASSQEGGNQPQHF.

The chain has TRBV7-6 and TRBJ2-7; weak D call: TRBD1 (7 bases). The CDR3 contains 16 residues. Trimming took 1 base from V and 2 from J, leaving 15 bases between them. The germline gives CDR1 SGHVS, CDR2 FNYEAQ. This CDR3 is CASSLGGAGGTYEQYF. The CDR3 bases are TGTGCCAGCAGCTTAGGCGGGGCAGGGGGAACCTACGAGCAGTACTTC.

The CDR3 nucleotides are TGTGCCAGCAGCTTAACGAATGCGGTTTATCAGGACGGGGACGAGCAGTACTTC. It is translated as CASSLTNAVYQDGDEQYF. This chain links TRBV7-6 with TRBJ2-7; a possible D gene is TRBD2 (5 bases). CDR1 SGHVS and CDR2 FNYEAQ come from the germline V gene. The V and J ends lost 2 bases and 5 bases respectively, with 25 bases between them. The CDR3 spans 18 residues.

The CDR3 sequence is CASSIPGTGANVLTF. CDR3 coding DNA: TGTGCCAGTAGTATTCCGGGGACTGGGGCCAACGTCCTGACTTTC. This chain links TRBV19 with TRBJ2-6; D perhaps matches TRBD2 (5 bases). The germline CDR1 and CDR2 sequences are LNHDA and SQIVND (reference sequence). Trimming took 3 bases from V and 2 from J, leaving 8 bases between them. CDR3 length: 15 amino acids.

The rearrangement links TRBV7-9 to TRBJ2-7; possible D gene TRBD1, 5 bases. This CDR3 is 14 amino acids long. Trimming removed 5 bases at V and 7 bases at J, with 18 bases between. Germline CDR1 is SEHNR and CDR2 is FQNEAQ (reference sequence). CDR3: CASSGPTVGVEQYF. In DNA form, the CDR3 reads TGTGCCAGCAGCGGCCCGACTGTAGGGGTTGAGCAGTACTTC.

The chain is built from TRBV7-3 and TRBJ2-1; D is unresolved. Germline V gene data show CDR1 as SGHTA and CDR2 as FQGTGA. Trimming pared 4 bases from V and 0 bases from J, leaving 10 bases between. This CDR3 contains 15 residues. This chain's CDR3 is CASSSPEDSYNEQFF. CDR3 DNA: TGTGCCAGCAGCTCACCCGAGGACTCCTACAATGAGCAGTTCTTC.

This chain joins TRBV11-2 and TRBJ1-5; D perhaps matches TRBD1 (6 bases). V was trimmed by 1 base and J by 5 bases, leaving 15 bases between them. This CDR3 is 16 amino acids long. Germline CDR1 SGHAT, CDR2 FQNNGV. The CDR3 loop is CASSLGGAGYHQPQHF. The DNA of the CDR3 is TGTGCCAGCAGCTTAGGGGGGGCAGGGTACCATCAGCCCCAGCATTTT.

The chain employs TRBV25-1 and TRBJ2-7; no clear D gene. V was clipped by 3 bases and J by 1 base, with 10 bases between them. Germline V CDR1 and CDR2: MGHDK, SYGVNS. The CDR3 totals 14 residues. In DNA form, the CDR3 reads TGTGCCAGCAGTGACCTCGGACGGTCCTACGAGCAGTACTTC. It specifies CASSDLGRSYEQYF.

This clone showed up just once. The genes are TRBV4-3 and TRBJ2-1, with a tentative D call TRBD2 (5 bases). The germline V gene has CDR1 LGHNA and CDR2 YSLEER. CDR3 size: 14 residues. The V gene lost 0 bases and the J gene lost 4 bases, with 7 bases spanning the gap. CDR3 sequence: CASSQDSGYNEQFF. DNA for the CDR3: TGCGCCAGCAGCCAAGATTCGGGGTACAATGAGCAGTTCTTC.

The CDR3 is CASSFGGSSYEQYF. The CDR3 DNA sequence: TGTGCCAGCAGCTTCGGCGGGAGCTCCTACGAGCAGTACTTC. This rearrangement joins TRBV7-6 to TRBJ2-7, with 7 bases that match TRBD2. Trimming took 3 bases from V and 0 from J; bases not matched to a gene: 2. Germline CDR1 and CDR2: SGHVS and FNYEAQ. The CDR3 loop spans 14 amino acids.

The chain links TRBV4-1 to TRBJ2-2, with TRBD1 as a possible D gene (6 bases). In germline, CDR1 is MGHRA, CDR2 YSYEKL. The CDR3 is 12 residues long. Trimming shortened V by 4 bases and J by 8 bases, and 8 bases separated the two germline ends. This chain's CDR3 is CASSLRGGELFF. The CDR3 DNA sequence: TGCGCCAGCAGCCTCAGGGGAGGGGAGCTGTTTTTT.

This clone was counted once. The DNA for the CDR3 is TGCGCCAGCAGCGTATCCCTAGCGGGTCCGAAGTCGGGGGAGCTGTTTTTT. Amino acids: CASSVSLAGPKSGELFF. The V gene is TRBV5-1, the J gene TRBJ2-2; 8 bases are shared with TRBD2. CDR1 and CDR2 (germline): SGHRS, YFSETQ. The CDR3 is 17 amino acids. V was clipped by 4 bases and J by 8 bases; unmatched bases: 16. The variable domain in full, with the rest retrieved from reference TRBV5-1 and TRBJ2-2, is KAGVTQTPRYLIKTRGQQVTLSCSPISGHRSVSWYQQTPGQGLQFLFEYFSETQRNKGNFPGRFSGRQFSNSRSEMNVSTLELGDSALYLCASSVSLAGPKSGELFFGEGSRLTVL.

The V call is TRBV19, the J call TRBJ2-1; D tentatively reads TRBD1 or TRBD2 (6 bases each). V lost 5 bases to trimming and J lost 10 bases, with 15 bases between them. CDR1 and CDR2 (germline): LNHDA, SQIVND (reference sequence). CDR3 length equals 13 residues. As DNA, the CDR3 is TGTGCCAGTAGTTACGGGGGCGGAGGAGAGCAGTTCTTC. It encodes CASSYGGGGEQFF.

The V gene is TRBV7-9, the J gene TRBJ1-2; a possible D gene is TRBD1 (6 bases). This CDR3 is 15 amino acids long. Trimming stripped 5 bases from V and 5 bases from J, with 18 bases between. In germline, CDR1 is SEHNR, CDR2 FQNEAQ (reference sequence). In DNA form, the CDR3 reads TGTGCCAGCAGCCCCTCCGACAGGCCCTTTTATGGCTACACCTTC. Amino acids: CASSPSDRPFYGYTF.

The chain uses TRBV9 and TRBJ2-5, with 10 positions matching TRBD1. This CDR3 is 17 amino acids long. CDR1 and CDR2 from the germline V gene are SGDLS and YYNGEE. Losses at the gene ends were 0 bases for V and 5 bases for J; bases not matched to a gene: 10. The CDR3 DNA sequence: TGTGCCAGCAGCGTAGCTTGGGGACAGGGGCCGGTCGAGACCCAGTACTTC. Translation gives CASSVAWGQGPVETQYF.

This chain joins TRBV28 and TRBJ1-2; TRBD1 matches at 7 bases. Trimming cost V 5 bases and J 4 bases; bases outside gene matches: 13. The germline V gene has CDR1 MDHEN and CDR2 SYDVKM. The CDR3 extends over 16 amino acids. DNA for the CDR3: TGTGCCAGCAGTGCCACCCAGACAGGGTATCCCTATGGCTACACCTTC. Encoded protein: CASSATQTGYPYGYTF.

Of note for this clone: It is unclear where the CDR3 begins or ends on the DNA, so no DNA is shown, and the CDR3 is as TCRdb lists it. The chain joins TRBV4-3 to TRBJ1-2; the D call TRBD1 from the table was never checked on the DNA. The CDR3 region is 17 residues in length, termini included. CDR1 is LGHNA, CDR2 YSLEER, per germline. The CDR3 is CASSQDFGPGGLGGYTF.

This rearrangement joins TRBV28 to TRBJ2-1; the D call may be TRBD1 or TRBD2 (5 bases each). The germline CDR1 and CDR2 sequences are MDHEN and SYDVKM. The V gene lost 5 bases and the J gene lost 9 bases, with 14 bases spanning the gap. This CDR3 is 13 amino acids long. The CDR3 DNA reads TGTGCCAGCAGTCCCCGGGGCCAGGGTGAGCAGTTCTTC. This gives the protein CASSPRGQGEQFF.